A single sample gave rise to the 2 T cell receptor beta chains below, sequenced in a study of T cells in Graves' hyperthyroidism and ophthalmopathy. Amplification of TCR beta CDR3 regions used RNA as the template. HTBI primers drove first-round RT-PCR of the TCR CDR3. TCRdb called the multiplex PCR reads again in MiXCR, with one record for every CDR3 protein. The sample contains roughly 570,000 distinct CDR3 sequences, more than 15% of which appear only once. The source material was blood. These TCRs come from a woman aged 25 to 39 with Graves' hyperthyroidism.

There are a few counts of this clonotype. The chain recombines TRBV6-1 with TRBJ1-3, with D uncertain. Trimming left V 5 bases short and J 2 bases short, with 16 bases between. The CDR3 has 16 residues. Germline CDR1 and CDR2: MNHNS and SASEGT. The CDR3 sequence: CASSPGSNPPGNTIYF. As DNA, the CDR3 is TGTGCCAGCAGTCCGGGGTCCAACCCGCCTGGAAACACCATATATTTT.

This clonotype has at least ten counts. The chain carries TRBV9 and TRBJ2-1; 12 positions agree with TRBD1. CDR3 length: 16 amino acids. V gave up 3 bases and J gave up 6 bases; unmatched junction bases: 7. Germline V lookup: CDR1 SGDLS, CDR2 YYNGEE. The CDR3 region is CASSASGQGAPNEQFF. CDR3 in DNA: TGTGCCAGCAGCGCCTCGGGACAGGGGGCGCCCAATGAGCAGTTCTTC. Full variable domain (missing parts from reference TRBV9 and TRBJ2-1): DSGVTQTPKHLITATGQRVTLRCSPRSGDLSVYWYQQSLDQGLQFLIQYYNGEERAKGNILERFSAQQFPDLHSELNLSSLELGDSALYFCASSASGQGAPNEQFFGPGTRLTVL.